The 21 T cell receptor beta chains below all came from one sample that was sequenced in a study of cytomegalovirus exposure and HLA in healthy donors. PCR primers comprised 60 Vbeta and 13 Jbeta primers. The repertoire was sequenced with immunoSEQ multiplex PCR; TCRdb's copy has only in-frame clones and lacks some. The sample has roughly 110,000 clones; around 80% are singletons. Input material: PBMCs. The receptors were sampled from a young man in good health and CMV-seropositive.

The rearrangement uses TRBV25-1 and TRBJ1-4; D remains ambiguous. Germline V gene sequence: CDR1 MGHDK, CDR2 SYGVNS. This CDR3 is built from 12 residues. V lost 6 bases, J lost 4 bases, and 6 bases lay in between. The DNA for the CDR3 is TGTGCCAGCAGCGCGAATAATGAAAAACTGTTTTTT. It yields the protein CASSANNEKLFF.

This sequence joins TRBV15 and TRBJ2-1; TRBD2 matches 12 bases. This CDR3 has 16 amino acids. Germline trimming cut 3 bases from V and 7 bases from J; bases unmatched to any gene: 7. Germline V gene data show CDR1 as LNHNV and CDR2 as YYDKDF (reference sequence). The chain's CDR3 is CATSRELAGGANEQFF. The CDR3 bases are TGTGCCACCAGCAGGGAACTAGCGGGGGGAGCGAATGAGCAGTTCTTC.

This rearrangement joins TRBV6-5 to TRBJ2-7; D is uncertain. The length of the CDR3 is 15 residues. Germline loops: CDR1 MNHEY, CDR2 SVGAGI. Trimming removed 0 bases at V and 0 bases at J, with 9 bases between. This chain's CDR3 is CASSYSAASSYEQYF. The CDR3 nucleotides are TGTGCCAGCAGTTACTCGGCTGCCAGCTCCTACGAGCAGTACTTC.

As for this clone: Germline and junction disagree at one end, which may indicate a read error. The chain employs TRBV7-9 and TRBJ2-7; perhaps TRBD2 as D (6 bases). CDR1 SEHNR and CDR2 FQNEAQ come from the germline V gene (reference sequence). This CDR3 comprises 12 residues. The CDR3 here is CSSSLGGFEQYF. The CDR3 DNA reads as TGTTCCAGCAGCTTAGGAGGGTTCGAGCAGTACTTC. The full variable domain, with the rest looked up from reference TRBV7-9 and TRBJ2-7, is DTGVSQNPRHKITKRGQNVTFRCDPISEHNRLYWYRQTLGQGPEFLTYFQNEAQLEKSRLLSDRFSAERPKGSFSTLEIQRTEQGDSAMYLCSSSLGGFEQYFGPGTRLTVT.

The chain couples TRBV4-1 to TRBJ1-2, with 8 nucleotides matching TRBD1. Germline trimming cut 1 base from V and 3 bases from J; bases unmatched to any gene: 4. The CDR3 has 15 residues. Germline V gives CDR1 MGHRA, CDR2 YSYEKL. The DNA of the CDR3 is TGCGCCAGCAGCCAAGCTAGGGGACAGGACTATGGCTACACCTTC. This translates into CASSQARGQDYGYTF.

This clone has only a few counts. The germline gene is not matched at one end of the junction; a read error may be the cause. For the CDR3, the DNA is TGTGCCACCAGCAGAGAATTTGTGCAGAACGCGGACTTC. This gives the protein CATSREFVQNADF. The V gene is TRBV15, the J gene TRBJ2-7; D is unclear. Germline CDR1 reads LNHNV; CDR2 reads YYDKDF (reference sequence). CDR3 length: 13 amino acids.

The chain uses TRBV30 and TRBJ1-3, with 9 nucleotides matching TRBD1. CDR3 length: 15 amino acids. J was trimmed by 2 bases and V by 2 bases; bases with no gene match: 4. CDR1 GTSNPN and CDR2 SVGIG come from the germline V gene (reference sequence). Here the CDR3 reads CAWSQGDRAGNTIYF. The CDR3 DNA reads TGTGCCTGGAGTCAGGGGGACAGGGCTGGAAACACCATATATTTT.

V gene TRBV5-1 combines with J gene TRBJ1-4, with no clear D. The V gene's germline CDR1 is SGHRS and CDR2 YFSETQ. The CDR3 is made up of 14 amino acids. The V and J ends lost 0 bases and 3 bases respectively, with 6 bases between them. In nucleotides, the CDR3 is TGCGCCAGCAGCTTGGTGCCGGCTAATGAAAAACTGTTTTTT. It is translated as CASSLVPANEKLFF.

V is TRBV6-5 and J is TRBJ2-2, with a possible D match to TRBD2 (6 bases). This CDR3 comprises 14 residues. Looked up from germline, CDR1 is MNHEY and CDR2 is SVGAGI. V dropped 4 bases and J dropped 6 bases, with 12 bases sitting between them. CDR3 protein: CASSSGLPAGELFF. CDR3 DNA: TGTGCCAGCAGTTCGGGACTCCCAGCCGGGGAGCTGTTTTTT.

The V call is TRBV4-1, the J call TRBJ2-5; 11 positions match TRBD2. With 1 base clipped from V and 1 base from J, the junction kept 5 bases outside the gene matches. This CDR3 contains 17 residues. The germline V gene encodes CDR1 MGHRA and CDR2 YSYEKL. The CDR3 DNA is TGCGCCAGCAGCCAAGTTCTCACTAGCGGGGGCCAAGAGACCCAGTACTTC. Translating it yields CASSQVLTSGGQETQYF.

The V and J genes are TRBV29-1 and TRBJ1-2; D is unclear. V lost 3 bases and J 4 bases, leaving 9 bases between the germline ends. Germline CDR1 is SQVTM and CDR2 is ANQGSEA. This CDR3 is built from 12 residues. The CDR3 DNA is TGCAGCGTTGATTTGGGCATCTATGGCTACACCTTC. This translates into CSVDLGIYGYTF.

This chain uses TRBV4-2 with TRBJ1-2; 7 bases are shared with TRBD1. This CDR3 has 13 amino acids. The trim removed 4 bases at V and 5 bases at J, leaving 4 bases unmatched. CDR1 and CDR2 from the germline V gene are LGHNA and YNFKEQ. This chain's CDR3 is CASSPGQDYGYTF. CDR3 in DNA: TGTGCCAGCAGCCCTGGACAGGATTATGGCTACACCTTC.

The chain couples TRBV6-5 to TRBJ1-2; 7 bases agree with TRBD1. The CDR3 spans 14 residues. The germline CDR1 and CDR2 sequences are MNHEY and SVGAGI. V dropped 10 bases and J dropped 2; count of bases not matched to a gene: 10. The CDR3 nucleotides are TGTGCCATCCGGACAGGAGGCGGAAACTATGGCTACACCTTC. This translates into CAIRTGGGNYGYTF.

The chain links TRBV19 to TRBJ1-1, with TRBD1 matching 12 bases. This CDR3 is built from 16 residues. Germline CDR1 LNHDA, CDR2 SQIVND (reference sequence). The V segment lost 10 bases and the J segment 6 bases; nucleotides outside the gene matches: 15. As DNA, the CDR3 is TGTGCCACGGCACGGGACAGGGGGCCGATTAAGGCTGAAGCTTTCTTT. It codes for CATARDRGPIKAEAFF.

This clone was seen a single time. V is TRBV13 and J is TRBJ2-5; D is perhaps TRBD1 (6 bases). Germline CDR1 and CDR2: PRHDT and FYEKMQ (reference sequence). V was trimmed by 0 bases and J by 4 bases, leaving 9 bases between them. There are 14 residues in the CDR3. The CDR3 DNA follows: TGTGCCAGCAGCTTAGGGACAGGAGGAGAGACCCAGTACTTC. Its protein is CASSLGTGGETQYF. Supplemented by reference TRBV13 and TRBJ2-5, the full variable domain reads AAGVIQSPRHLIKEKRETATLKCYPIPRHDTVYWYQQGPGQDPQFLISFYEKMQSDKGSIPDRFSAQQFSDYHSELNMSSLELGDSALYFCASSLGTGGETQYFGPGTRLLVL.

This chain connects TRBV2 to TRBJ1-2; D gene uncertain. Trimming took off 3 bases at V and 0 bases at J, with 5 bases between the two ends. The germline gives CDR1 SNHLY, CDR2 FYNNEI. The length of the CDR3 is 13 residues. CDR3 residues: CASSDRTNYGYTF. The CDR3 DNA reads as TGTGCCAGCAGTGACAGAACTAACTATGGCTACACCTTC.

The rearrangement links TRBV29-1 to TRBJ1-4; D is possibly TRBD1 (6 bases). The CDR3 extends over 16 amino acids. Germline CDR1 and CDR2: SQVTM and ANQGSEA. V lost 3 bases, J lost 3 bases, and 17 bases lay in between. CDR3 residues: CSVDYRVEKPNEKLFF. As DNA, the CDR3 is TGCAGCGTTGACTACAGGGTCGAGAAACCTAATGAAAAACTGTTTTTT.

This CDR3 reads CASSSKTGPEQYF. The CDR3 coding sequence is TGTGCCAGCAGCTCCAAGACTGGCCCCGAGCAGTACTTC. The chain carries TRBV7-2 and TRBJ2-7; no clear D gene. Trimming left V 4 bases short and J 6 bases short, with 13 bases between. The CDR3 consists of 13 residues. The V gene's germline CDR1 is SGHTA and CDR2 FQGNSA.

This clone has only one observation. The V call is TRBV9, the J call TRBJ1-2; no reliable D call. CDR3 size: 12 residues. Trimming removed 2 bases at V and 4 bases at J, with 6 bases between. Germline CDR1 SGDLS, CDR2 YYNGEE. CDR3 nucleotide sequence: TGTGCCAGCAGCGTCAACAGCTATGGCTACACCTTC. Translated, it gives CASSVNSYGYTF.

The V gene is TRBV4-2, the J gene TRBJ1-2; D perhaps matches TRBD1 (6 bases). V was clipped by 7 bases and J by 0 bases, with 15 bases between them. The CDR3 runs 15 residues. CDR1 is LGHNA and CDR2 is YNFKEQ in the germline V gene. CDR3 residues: CASNSQDSSNYGYTF. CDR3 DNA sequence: TGTGCCAGCAATTCTCAGGACAGTTCTAACTATGGCTACACCTTC.

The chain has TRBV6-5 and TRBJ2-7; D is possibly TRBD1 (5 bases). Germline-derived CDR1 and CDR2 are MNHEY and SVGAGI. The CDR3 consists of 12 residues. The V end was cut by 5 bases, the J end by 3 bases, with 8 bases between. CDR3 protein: CASSVQGYEQYF. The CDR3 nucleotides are TGTGCCAGCAGTGTTCAGGGCTACGAGCAGTACTTC.